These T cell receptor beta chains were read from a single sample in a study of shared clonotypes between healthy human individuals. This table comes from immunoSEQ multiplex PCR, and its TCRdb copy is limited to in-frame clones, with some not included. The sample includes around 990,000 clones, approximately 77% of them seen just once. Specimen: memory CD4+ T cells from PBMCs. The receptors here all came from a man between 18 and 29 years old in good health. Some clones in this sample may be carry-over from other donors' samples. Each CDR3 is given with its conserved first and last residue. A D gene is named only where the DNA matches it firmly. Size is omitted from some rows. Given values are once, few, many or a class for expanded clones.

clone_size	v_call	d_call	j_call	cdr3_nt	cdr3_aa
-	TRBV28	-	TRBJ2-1	TGTGCCAGCAGTTTATTATTTCGAGGGCGGTACTACAATGAGCAGTTCTTC	CASSLLFRGRYYNEQFF
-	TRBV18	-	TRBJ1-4	TGTGCCAGCTCACCGGGACTGTATGAAAAACTGTTTTTT	CASSPGLYEKLFF
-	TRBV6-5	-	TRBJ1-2	TGTGCCAGCAGTTACCAGCGTTCTGGCTATGGCTACACCTTC	CASSYQRSGYGYTF
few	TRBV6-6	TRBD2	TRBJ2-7	TGTGCCAGTATGACTAGCGGATACGAGCAGTACTTC	CASMTSGYEQYF
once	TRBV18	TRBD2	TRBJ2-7	TGTGCCAGCTCACCGGGACTAGCGGGAGTCGAGCAGTACTTC	CASSPGLAGVEQYF
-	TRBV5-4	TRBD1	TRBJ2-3	TGTGCCAGCAGCACTACAGGGGGCGCAAGCACAGATACGCAGTATTTT	CASSTTGGASTDTQYF
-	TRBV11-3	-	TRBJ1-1	TGTGCCAGCAGCTTCAGGGAAGGCACTGAAGCTTTCTTT	CASSFREGTEAFF
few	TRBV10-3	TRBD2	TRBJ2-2	TGTGCCATCAAATTACTAGCGGGAGTTACCGGGGAGCTGTTTTTT	CAIKLLAGVTGELFF
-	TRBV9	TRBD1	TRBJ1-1	TGTGCCAGCAGCCTAGACAGGGCCGGCGGGGCTTTCTTT	CASSLDRAGGAFF
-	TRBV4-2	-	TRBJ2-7	TGTGCCACCAGTTCGAGCTCCTACGAGCAGTACTTC	CATSSSSYEQYF
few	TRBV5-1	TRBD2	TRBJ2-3	TGCGCCAGCAGCTCTAGCGGGTTCCGCACAGATACGCAGTATTTT	CASSSSGFRTDTQYF
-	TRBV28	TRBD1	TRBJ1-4	TGTGCCAGCGTCCCGGGTCAGGGGGCCGGCTATGAAAAACTGTTTTTT	CASVPGQGAGYEKLFF
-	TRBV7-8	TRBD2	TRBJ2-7	TGTGCCAGCAGCTCGGGACTAGCGGCTCATACCTACGAGCAGTACTTC	CASSSGLAAHTYEQYF
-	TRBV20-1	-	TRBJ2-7	TGCAGTGCTGCCCGGACTGCTGAGCAGTACTTC	CSAARTAEQYF
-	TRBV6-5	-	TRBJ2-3	TGTGCCAGCAGTTATGAGTTCCCCACAGATACGCAGTATTTT	CASSYEFPTDTQYF
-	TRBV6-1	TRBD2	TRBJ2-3	TGTGCCAGCAAGCGGGGGGCCGCAGATACGCAGTATTTT	CASKRGAADTQYF
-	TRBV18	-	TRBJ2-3	TGTGCCAGCTCACCCACCCAACGCCCTAGCACAGATACGCAGTATTTT	CASSPTQRPSTDTQYF
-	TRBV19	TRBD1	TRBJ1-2	TGTGCCAGTAGTAGGGGGACAGGGCGTAGAGCCCTCTTTGGCTACACCTTC	CASSRGTGRRALFGYTF
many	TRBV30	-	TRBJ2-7	TGTGCCTGGGCGGGACAAAACTCCTACGAGCAGTACTTC	CAWAGQNSYEQYF
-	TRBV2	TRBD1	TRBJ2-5	TGTGCCAGCAGTGTTTCCGGGACAGGGTACCAAGAGACCCAGTACTTC	CASSVSGTGYQETQYF
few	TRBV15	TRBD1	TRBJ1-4	TGTGCCACCAGCAGAGATCCGACAGGGGCTGAAAAACTGTTTTTT	CATSRDPTGAEKLFF
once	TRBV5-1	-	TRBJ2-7	TGCGCCAGCAGCTTGAGGGGTAAGGGAGCCGAGCAGTACTTC	CASSLRGKGAEQYF
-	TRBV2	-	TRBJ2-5	TGTGCCAGCAGTGACGGTCACAGCCAAGAGACCCAGTACTTC	CASSDGHSQETQYF
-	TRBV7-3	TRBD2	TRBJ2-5	TGTGCCAGCAGCGCTGAGGGACTAGCTGTTGAGACCCAGTACTTC	CASSAEGLAVETQYF
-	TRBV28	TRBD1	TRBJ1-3	TGTGCCAGCAGTCAACCGGGACAGGGCTCTGGAAACACCATATATTTT	CASSQPGQGSGNTIYF
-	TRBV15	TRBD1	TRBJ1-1	TGTGCCACCAGCAGAGGGGACAGATACACTGAAGCTTTCTTT	CATSRGDRYTEAFF
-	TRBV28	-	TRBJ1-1	TGTGCCAGCAGTTTAATCCGGACGAGGAACACTGAAGCTTTCTTT	CASSLIRTRNTEAFF
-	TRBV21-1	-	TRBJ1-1	TGTGCCAGCAGCAAAGGTAAGGGGCCCACTGAAGTTTTCTTT	CASSKGKGPTEVFF
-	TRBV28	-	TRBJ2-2	TGTGCCAGCAGTTCTGGGAGCCCCGGGGAGCTGTTTTTT	CASSSGSPGELFF
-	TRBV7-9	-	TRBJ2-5	TGTGCCAGCAGCCCCTCGGAGGTGGACTTC	CASSPSEVDF
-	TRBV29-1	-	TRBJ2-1	TGCAGCGTTGAATCGCGTGCGTACAATGAGCAGTTCTTC	CSVESRAYNEQFF
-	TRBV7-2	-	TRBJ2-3	TGTGCCAGCAGCCCTCGCTCTGTACATTTCACAGATACGCAGTATTTT	CASSPRSVHFTDTQYF
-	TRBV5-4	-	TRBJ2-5	TGTGCCAGCAGCTTGGGTGGGGGCGTACTGAACTTC	CASSLGGGVLNF
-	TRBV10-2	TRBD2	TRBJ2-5	TGCGCCAGCGTTCTAGCGGGAGTTCAGACCCAGTACTTC	CASVLAGVQTQYF
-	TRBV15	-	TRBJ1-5	TGTGCCACCAGCAGAAGAGGGGGTTGGGGATATAGCAATCAGCCCCAGCATTTT	CATSRRGGWGYSNQPQHF
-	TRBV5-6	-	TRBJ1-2	TGTGCCAGCAGCCTCCGCAGCGTGAGGGAGCGGGGCTACACCTTC	CASSLRSVRERGYTF
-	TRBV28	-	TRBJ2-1	TGTGCCAGCAGCACCGGGGGTTGGGCTTACATGGGTAAGGGTGAGCAGTTCTTC	CASSTGGWAYMGKGEQFF
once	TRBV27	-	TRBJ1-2	TGTGCCAGCAGAGACAGGAGAGGGTATGGCTACACCTTC	CASRDRRGYGYTF
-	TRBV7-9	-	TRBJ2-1	TGTGCCAGCAGCTCGACACAGACAAGGCTGTTCTTC	CASSSTQTRLFF
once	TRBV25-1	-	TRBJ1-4	TGTGCCAGCACAGGGGTCGAAAAACTGTTTTTT	CASTGVEKLFF
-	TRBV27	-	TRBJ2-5	TGTGCCAGCCGCTGGGAAGAGACCCAGTACTTC	CASRWEETQYF
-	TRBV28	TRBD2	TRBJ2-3	TGTGCCAGCAAAGCGGGAGGATACGATACGCAGTATTTT	CASKAGGYDTQYF
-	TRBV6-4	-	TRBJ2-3	TGTGCCAGCAGTGACCCCCGTAGCGGCCCCACAGATACGCAGTATTTT	CASSDPRSGPTDTQYF
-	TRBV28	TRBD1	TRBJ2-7	TGTGCCAGCAGTTTATACGGACAGGGCACCTACGAGCAGTACTTC	CASSLYGQGTYEQYF
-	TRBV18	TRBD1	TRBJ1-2	TGTGCCAGCTCACCGGGACAGGGGGCTCTAGGTGGCTACACCTTC	CASSPGQGALGGYTF
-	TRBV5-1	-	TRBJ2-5	TGCGCCAGCAGCACCCGGGGGCTGGGGGAGACCCAGTACTTC	CASSTRGLGETQYF
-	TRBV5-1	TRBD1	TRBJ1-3	TGCGCCAGCAGCTCAACAGGGGCCCCTGGAAACACCATATATTTT	CASSSTGAPGNTIYF
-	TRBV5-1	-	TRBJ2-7	TGCGCCAGCAGCTTGGGCGTCGCGGCCTCCTACGAGCAGTACTTC	CASSLGVAASYEQYF
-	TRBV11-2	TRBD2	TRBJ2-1	TGTGCCAGCAGCCCAATTGTCTCAGCGGGGACCTACAATGAGCAGTTCTTC	CASSPIVSAGTYNEQFF
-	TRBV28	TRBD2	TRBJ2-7	TGTGCCAGCAGTTTATATGGGCTCGGGACTAGCAGCTCCTACGAGCAGTACTTC	CASSLYGLGTSSSYEQYF
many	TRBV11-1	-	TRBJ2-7	TGTGCCAGCAGCTTAGATTTTAAGAGGAACGAGCAGTACTTC	CASSLDFKRNEQYF
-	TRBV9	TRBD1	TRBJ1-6	TGTGCCAGCACACGAGACAGGGGTAATTCACCCCTCCACTTT	CASTRDRGNSPLHF
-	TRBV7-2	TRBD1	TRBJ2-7	TGTGCCAGCAGCGGACCAGGGGGCGCGGGGCACTACTACGAGCAGTACTTC	CASSGPGGAGHYYEQYF